This T cell receptor (beta chain) was retrieved from a study of blood T cell repertoires in COVID-19. Sequencing used immunoSEQ multiplex PCR; TCRdb keeps in-frame clones, though not all of them. The table records approximately 85,000 clones, around 91% of them present only once. The table lists this clone with a count of one. Unmatched junction bases numbered 9, after V lost 1 base and J lost 7 bases. The germline gives CDR1 SGHAT, CDR2 FQNNGV. The CDR3 covers 16 residues. The chain has TRBV11-2 and TRBJ2-5; TRBD2 agrees at 10 bases. The TCR comes from a woman aged 45-65 years in a cohort sampled during active COVID-19. The sample was peripheral blood. The CDR3 is CASSLGLAGAPGTQYF. The CDR3 bases are TGTGCCAGCAGCTTAGGACTAGCGGGTGCCCCGGGGACCCAGTACTTC.